Below, one T cell receptor (beta chain) is given with its context. This sample is drawn from a study of control samples from healthy donors and cancer patients. CDR1 MNHEY and CDR2 SMNVEV come from the germline V gene (reference sequence). V was pared by 6 bases and J by 0 bases, with 15 bases between. The CDR3 consists of 17 residues. Here immunoSEQ multiplex PCR was the method, and the copy in TCRdb shows in-frame clones only, minus some. The sample records approximately 150,000 clones, 75% to 95% being singletons. The specimen sequenced was blood. The genes are TRBV27 and TRBJ1-6; unclear D gene. The source of this sequence is a woman aged 40 to 49 in good health. CDR3 in DNA: TGTGCCAGCAGCCCTACCTCTCCGGTCTCCTATAATTCACCCCTCCACTTT. Its translation is CASSPTSPVSYNSPLHF.